A selection of T cell receptor beta chains follows, all from one sample in a study of T-cell memory formation after mild COVID-19. TCRdb re-analysed the 5' RACE reads in MiXCR, keeping a single row per CDR3 protein. In the table there are hundreds of thousands of distinct CDR3 sequences, roughly an eighth of which are singletons. Specimen: PBMCs or a T cell subset sorted from them (not recorded which). The receptors come from a man younger than 35 who had mild COVID-19 (a few samples of this study predate the infection). Cell type and time point are not known. The conserved cysteine and the conserved F or W are not part of the CDR3 here. The order of the fields is J gene, V gene, CDR3 protein.

TRBJ2-5 TRBV29-1 SVEDSGGQETQY
TRBJ2-2 TRBV7-9 ASSLAWGDRNTGELF
TRBJ1-2 TRBV15 ATSKPGGWGANYGYT
TRBJ2-1 TRBV6-2/TRBV6-3 ASSYRPSGVYEQF
TRBJ1-1 TRBV20-1 SAREAKGGTEAF
TRBJ1-1 TRBV7-2 ASSLAPGGNTEAF
TRBJ2-1 TRBV7-9 ASMISTSGVYNEQF
TRBJ1-5 TRBV6-5 DSSYSSGLNQPQH
TRBJ1-2 TRBV7-9 ASSLDRGSYT
TRBJ2-5 TRBV4-2 ASSQLGPTPETQY
TRBJ2-3 TRBV11-2 ASSLDYLGRNTQY
TRBJ2-3 TRBV6-2/TRBV6-3 ASHLAGGDTQY
TRBJ2-1 TRBV20-1 SARDSVLGGRGEQF
TRBJ2-1 TRBV14 ASGRGGLSLEQF
TRBJ1-2 TRBV7-2 ASSFSQGLDYGYT
TRBJ1-2 TRBV7-2 ASSVGTGYYGYT